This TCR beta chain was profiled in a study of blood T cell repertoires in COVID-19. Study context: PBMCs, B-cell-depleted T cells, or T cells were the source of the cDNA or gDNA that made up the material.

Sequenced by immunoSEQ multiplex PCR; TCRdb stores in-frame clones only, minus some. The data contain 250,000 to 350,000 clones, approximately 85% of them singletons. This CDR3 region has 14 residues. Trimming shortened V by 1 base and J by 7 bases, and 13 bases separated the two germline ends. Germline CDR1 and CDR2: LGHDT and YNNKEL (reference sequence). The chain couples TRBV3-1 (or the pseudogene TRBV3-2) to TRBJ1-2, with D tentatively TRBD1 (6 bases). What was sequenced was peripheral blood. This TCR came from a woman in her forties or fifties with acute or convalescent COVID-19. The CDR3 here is CASSQVSGDGGYTF. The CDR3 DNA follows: TGTGCCAGCAGCCAAGTGTCAGGGGACGGTGGCTACACCTTC.